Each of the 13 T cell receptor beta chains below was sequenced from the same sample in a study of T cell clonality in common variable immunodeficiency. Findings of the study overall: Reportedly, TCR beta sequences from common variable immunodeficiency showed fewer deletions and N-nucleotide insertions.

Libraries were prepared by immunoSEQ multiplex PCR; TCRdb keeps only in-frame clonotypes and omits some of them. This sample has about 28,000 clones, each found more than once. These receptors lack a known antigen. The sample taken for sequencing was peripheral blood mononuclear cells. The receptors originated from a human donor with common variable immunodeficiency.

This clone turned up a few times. CDR3 in amino acids: CASSRTSEGGEQYF. The sequenced CDR3 bases are TGTGCCAGCAGTCGCACTAGCGAGGGGGGCGAG. This chain joins TRBV11-2 and TRBJ2-7; the D gene is possibly TRBD2 (7 bases). With the read ending 3 residues before the CDR3 end, the germline J gene is used to fill in that end. Between the trimmed V and J ends, which lost 6 bases and 6 bases, there was a span of 18 bases. Germline loops: CDR1 SGHAT, CDR2 FQNNGV. The CDR3 is 14 amino acids.

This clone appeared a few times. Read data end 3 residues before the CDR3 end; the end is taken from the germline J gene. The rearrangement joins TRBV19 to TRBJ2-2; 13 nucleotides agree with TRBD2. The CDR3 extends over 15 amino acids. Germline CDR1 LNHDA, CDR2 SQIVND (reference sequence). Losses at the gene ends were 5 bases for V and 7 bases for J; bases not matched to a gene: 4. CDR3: CASSPTSGGVGELFF. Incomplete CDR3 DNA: TGTGCCAGTAGTCCTACTAGCGGGGGGGTCGGGGAG.

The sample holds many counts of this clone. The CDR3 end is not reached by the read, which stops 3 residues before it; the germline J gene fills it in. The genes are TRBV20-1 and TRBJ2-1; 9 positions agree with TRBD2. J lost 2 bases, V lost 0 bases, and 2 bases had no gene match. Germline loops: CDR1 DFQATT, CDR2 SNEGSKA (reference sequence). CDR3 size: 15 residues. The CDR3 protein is CSARDRLAAYNEQFF. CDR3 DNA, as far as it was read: TGCAGTGCTAGAGACAGACTAGCGGCCTACAATGAG.

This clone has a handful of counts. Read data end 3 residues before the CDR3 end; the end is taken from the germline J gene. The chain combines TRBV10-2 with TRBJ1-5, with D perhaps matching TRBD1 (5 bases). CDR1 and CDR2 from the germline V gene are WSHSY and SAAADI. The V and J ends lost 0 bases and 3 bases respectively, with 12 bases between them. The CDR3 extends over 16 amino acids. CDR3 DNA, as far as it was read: TGCGCCAGCAGTGAGTCGATGGGGCTTTTCAATCAGCCC. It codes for CASSESMGLFNQP. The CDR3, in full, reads CASSESMGLFNQPQHF.

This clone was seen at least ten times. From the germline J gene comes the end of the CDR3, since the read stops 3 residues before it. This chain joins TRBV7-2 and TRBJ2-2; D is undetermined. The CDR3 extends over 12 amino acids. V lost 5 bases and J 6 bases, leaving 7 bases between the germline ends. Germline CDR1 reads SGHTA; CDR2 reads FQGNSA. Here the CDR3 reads CASSPYSGELFF. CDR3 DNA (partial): TGTGCCAGCAGCCCCTACTCCGGGGAG.

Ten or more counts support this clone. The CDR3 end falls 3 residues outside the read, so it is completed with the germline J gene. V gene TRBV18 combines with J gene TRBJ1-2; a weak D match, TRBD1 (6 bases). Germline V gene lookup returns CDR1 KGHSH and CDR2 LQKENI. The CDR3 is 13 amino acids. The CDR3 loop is CASSPTGMKGYTF. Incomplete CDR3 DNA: TGTGCCAGCTCACCTACAGGGATGAAAGGC.

The sequenced CDR3 bases are TGTGCCAGCAGTGAGTTTGGGCAGGGAAGTGCCGGGGAG. Translated: CASSEFGQGSAGE. The whole CDR3 is CASSEFGQGSAGELFF. The V and J genes are TRBV2 and TRBJ2-2; a possible D gene is TRBD1 (5 bases). The CDR3 goes on 3 residues after the read ends, and that part is filled in from the germline J gene. This CDR3 region has 16 residues. V lost 3 bases and J lost 6, with 17 bases in between. Germline V gene sequence: CDR1 SNHLY, CDR2 FYNNEI.

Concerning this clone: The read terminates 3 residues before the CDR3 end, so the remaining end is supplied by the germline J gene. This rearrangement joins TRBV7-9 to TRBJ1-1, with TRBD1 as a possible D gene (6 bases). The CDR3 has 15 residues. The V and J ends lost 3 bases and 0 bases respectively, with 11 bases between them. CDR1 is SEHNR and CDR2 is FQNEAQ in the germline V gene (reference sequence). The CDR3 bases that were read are TGTGCCAGCAGCTTGCCGGGACACGTGAACACTGAA. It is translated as CASSLPGHVNTE. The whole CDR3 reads CASSLPGHVNTEAFF.

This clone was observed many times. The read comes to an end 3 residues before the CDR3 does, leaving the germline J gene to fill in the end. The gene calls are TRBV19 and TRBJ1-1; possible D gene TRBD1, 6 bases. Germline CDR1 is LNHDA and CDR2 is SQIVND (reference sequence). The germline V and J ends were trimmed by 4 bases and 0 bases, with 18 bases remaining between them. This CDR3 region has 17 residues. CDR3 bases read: TGTGCCAGTAGTAAGATGGGGGCCCGCTACCTGAACACTGAA. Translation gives CASSKMGARYLNTE. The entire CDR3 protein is CASSKMGARYLNTEAFF.

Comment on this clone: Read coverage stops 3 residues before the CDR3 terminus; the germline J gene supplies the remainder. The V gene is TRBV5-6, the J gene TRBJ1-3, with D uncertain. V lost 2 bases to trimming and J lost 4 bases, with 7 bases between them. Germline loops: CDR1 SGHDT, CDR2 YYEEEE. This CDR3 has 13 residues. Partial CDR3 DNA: TGTGCCAGCAGCTTCGTCCCCGGAAACACC. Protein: CASSFVPGNT. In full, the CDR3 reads CASSFVPGNTIYF.

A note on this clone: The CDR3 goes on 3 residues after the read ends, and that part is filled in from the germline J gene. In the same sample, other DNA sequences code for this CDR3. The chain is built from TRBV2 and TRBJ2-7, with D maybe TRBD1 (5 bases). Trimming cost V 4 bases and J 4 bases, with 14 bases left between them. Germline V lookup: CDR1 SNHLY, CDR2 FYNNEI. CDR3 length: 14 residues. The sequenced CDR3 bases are TGTGCCAGCAGTGTGAGTAGAAGGGGATACGAG. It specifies CASSVSRRGYE. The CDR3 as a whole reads CASSVSRRGYEQYF.

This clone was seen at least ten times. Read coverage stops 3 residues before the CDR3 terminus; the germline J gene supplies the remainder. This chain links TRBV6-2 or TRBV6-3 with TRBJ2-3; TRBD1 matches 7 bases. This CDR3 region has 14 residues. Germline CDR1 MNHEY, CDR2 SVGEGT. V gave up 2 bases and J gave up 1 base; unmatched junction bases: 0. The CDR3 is CASSYGQGTDTQYF. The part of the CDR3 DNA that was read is TGTGCCAGCAGTTACGGACAGGGCACAGATACG.

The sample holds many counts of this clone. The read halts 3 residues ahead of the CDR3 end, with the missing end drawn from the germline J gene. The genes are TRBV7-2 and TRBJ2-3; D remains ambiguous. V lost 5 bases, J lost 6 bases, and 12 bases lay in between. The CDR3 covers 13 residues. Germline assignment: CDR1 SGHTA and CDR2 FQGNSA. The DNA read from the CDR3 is TGTGCCAGCAGCCCGTCCTACGGGGATACG. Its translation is CASSPSYGDT. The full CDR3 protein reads CASSPSYGDTQYF.